This TCR beta chain was sequenced during a study of OX40 agonist ivuxolimab in advanced cancers. Concerning the study at large: The costimulatory receptor OX40 (CD134) was targeted by ivuxolimab, a fully human IgG2 agonistic monoclonal antibody. Intravenous ivuxolimab was administered to patients every 2 weeks at six dose levels: 0.01, 0.1, 0.3, 1.5, 3 and 10 mg/kg. Among the roughly 50 dose-escalation patients, some 19 had hepatocellular carcinoma, 15 melanoma, 9 renal cell carcinoma and 9 head and neck cancer. A male proportion of under 85% and a mean age of 60 years, ranging from roughly 23 to 79, were recorded for the dose-escalation cohort. Patients were allowed to have had prior anti-PD-1, anti-PD-L1 or anti-CTLA-4 therapy, and around 43% of the dose-escalation patients had been treated with checkpoint inhibitors. Three dose-escalation patients achieved partial responses, one with hepatocellular carcinoma and two with cutaneous melanoma. Peripheral TCRbeta sequencing was intended to test whether TCR sequence diversity was altered and clonal T-cell expansion was caused by ivuxolimab. The paper reports the monotherapy dose-escalation portion (N of about 52 patients) of the phase I ivuxolimab trial. Results and caveats for the whole study, not just this receptor: After ivuxolimab, CD8+ T cells had more expanded clones than CD4+ T cells on average. Clonal expansion of both CD4+ and CD8+ blood T cells was observed from baseline to week 6 at doses 0.1 to 3.0 mg/kg. Low levels of normalized T-cell clonal expansion were also seen in some patients who did not respond. Which antigens the clonally expanded peripheral T cells were specific for was not determined. In the 0.1-3.0 mg/kg groups, partial responders were among the patients with the lowest normalized peripheral clonal expansion, particularly in CD8+ T cells.

On this clone: There is no known antigen for this receptor. Base qualities are not provided; no much larger clone lies one nucleotide away.

Patients with a history of autoimmune disease or receiving systemic immunosuppression were excluded from the trial. In every dose cohort, peripheral blood was drawn for TCR sequencing at baseline, cycle 4 day 1, and cycle 7 day 1. Samples were obtained from an open-label, multicenter, first-in-human phase I dose-escalation trial of ivuxolimab. Adults with locally advanced or metastatic melanoma, renal cell, hepatocellular, or head and neck squamous cell carcinoma were enrolled in the trial. Before TCR sequencing, CD4+ T cells and CD8+ T cells from peripheral blood were sorted into separate populations. To sequence the TCRbeta CDR3 region, genomic DNA was isolated from the sorted cells. TCRbeta CDR3 regions were sequenced using the immunoSEQ Assay. The clones in this table, taken by TCRdb from immuneACCESS, are in-frame only. Not every clone is retained; where verified, under half of the shortfall comes from an unresolved V gene, and the cause of the rest is unknown. In this sample the table shows tens of thousands of clones, approximately 81% of which occur a single time. The ten largest clones capture approximately 6.1% of the sample.

The CDR3, from cysteine to valine, totals 14 residues. Only CDR3 DNA remains: 42 bases, in frame from the first base. Cut back by 1 base and 3 bases, the V and J ends lie 10 bases apart. CDR1 and CDR2, looked up from the germline V gene, are SNHLY and FYNNEI. This TCR derives from an adult with an advanced solid tumor such as melanoma, head and neck, liver or kidney cancer. The sequencing here drew on CD4+ or CD8+ T cells sorted from blood, taken in a trial of the OX40 agonist ivuxolimab. The rearranged chain carries TRBV2 and TRBJ2-7, with the D gene tentatively TRBD1 or TRBD2, based on 5 matching bases in each. This receptor carries the CDR3 CASSEGPGSYEQYV. The nucleotides are TGTGCCAGCAGTGAAGGTCCAGGGAGCTACGAGCAGTACGTC.